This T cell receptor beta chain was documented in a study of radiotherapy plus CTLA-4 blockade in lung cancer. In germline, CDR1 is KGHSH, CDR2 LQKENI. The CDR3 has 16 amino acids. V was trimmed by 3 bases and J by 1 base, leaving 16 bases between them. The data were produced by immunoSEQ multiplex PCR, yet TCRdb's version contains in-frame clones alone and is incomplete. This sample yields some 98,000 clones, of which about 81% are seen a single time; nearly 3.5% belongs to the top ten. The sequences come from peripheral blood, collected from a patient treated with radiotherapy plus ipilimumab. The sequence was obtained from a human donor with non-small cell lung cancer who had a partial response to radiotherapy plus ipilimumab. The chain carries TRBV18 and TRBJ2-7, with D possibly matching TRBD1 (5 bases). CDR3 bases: TGTGCCAGCTCACCGCCGACAGCTAACCCTTCCTACGAGCAGTACTTC. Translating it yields CASSPPTANPSYEQYF.